This passage covers 25 T cell receptor beta chains from one sample sequenced in a study of CD8 T cells in Susac syndrome. Random hexamers were used to reverse transcribe the RNA input (about 0.5 to 1 ug). TCRdb reanalysed the immunoSEQ multiplex PCR reads using MiXCR and keeps one entry per CDR3 protein. The sample includes approximately 26,000 distinct CDR3 sequences, around 94% of them seen just once. The sequenced sample consisted of CD8+ T cells from PBMCs. The receptors derive from a human donor in good health.

Concerning this clonotype itself: Germline is not matched at one junction end, which may reflect a read error. V and J are TRBV20-1 and TRBJ2-1; TRBD1 matches 7 bases. CDR3 length: 12 amino acids. Germline-derived CDR1 and CDR2 are DFQATT and SNEGSKA (reference sequence). The CDR3 DNA follows: TGCAGTGCTCGAGACAGGGTGGAAGAGCAGTTCTTC. Its protein is CSARDRVEEQFF.

The rearrangement links TRBV20-1 to TRBJ1-5, with 7 bases aligning to TRBD1. The junction had 1 base not matched to a gene; V was cut back by 2 bases and J by 0 bases. This CDR3 has 14 amino acids. The germline V gene encodes CDR1 DFQATT and CDR2 SNEGSKA (reference sequence). CDR3 loop: CSARRTGSNQPQHF. For the CDR3, the DNA is TGCAGTGCTAGAAGGACAGGTAGCAATCAGCCCCAGCATTTT.

The gene calls are TRBV4-2 and TRBJ2-5; D gene ambiguous. Germline CDR1 is LGHNA and CDR2 is YNFKEQ. The CDR3 runs 16 residues. Deletions cut 3 bases from V and 2 bases from J, with 16 bases between. In DNA, the CDR3 is TGTGCCAGCAGCCATTTGGCGCAGAATCCTCAAGAGACCCAGTACTTC. Translating it yields CASSHLAQNPQETQYF.

J is TRBJ2-3 and V is TRBV15; 12 bases agree with TRBD2. From germline, CDR1 is LNHNV and CDR2 YYDKDF (reference sequence). CDR3 length: 21 amino acids. Unmatched junction bases numbered 13, after V lost 0 bases and J lost 0 bases. The CDR3 here is CATSREYGLAGTATSTDTQYF. As DNA, the CDR3 is TGTGCCACCAGCAGAGAATACGGACTAGCGGGGACGGCCACTAGCACAGATACGCAGTATTTT.

The rearrangement uses TRBV4-3 and TRBJ2-6; D is unclear. Trimming stripped 8 bases from V and 0 bases from J, with 14 bases between. The CDR3 is made up of 16 amino acids. Germline CDR1 LGHNA, CDR2 YSLEER. CDR3: CASAHERYSGANVLTF. The CDR3 DNA follows: TGCGCCAGCGCCCATGAGAGGTACTCTGGGGCCAACGTCCTGACTTTC.

The J gene is TRBJ2-3, the V gene TRBV5-5; D tentatively fits TRBD1 or TRBD2 (5 bases each). The CDR3 loop spans 16 amino acids. Trimming took off 0 bases at V and 1 base at J, with 12 bases between the two ends. Germline V gene sequence: CDR1 SGHKS, CDR2 YYEKEE (reference sequence). Written as DNA, the CDR3 is TGTGCCAGCAGCTTGGAGCTGTTGGGGGGCACAGATACGCAGTATTTT. Its translation: CASSLELLGGTDTQYF.

Written as DNA, the CDR3 is TGTGCCAGCAGCTTAGATCAACCCCAACTAGCGAGCTGGAATGAGCAGTTCTTC. It codes for CASSLDQPQLASWNEQFF. The chain employs TRBV11-2 and TRBJ2-1, with 7 bases matching TRBD2. This CDR3 comprises 18 residues. Germline assignment: CDR1 SGHAT and CDR2 FQNNGV. The trim removed 0 bases at V and 7 bases at J, leaving 15 bases unmatched. Complete variable domain (other parts from reference TRBV11-2 and TRBJ2-1): EAGVAQSPRYKIIEKRQSVAFWCNPISGHATLYWYQQILGQGPKLLIQFQNNGVVDDSQLPKDRFSAERLKGVDSTLKIQPAKLEDSAVYLCASSLDQPQLASWNEQFFGPGTRLTVL.

J is TRBJ2-5 and V is TRBV6-1, with TRBD2 as a possible D gene (7 bases). V was cut by 2 bases and J by 2 bases, with 21 bases left in between. The germline V gene has CDR1 MNHNS and CDR2 SASEGT. CDR3 length equals 18 residues. The CDR3 region is CASSERMGRGARQETQYF. CDR3 bases: TGTGCCAGCAGTGAAAGAATGGGACGGGGGGCGCGGCAAGAGACCCAGTACTTC.

The chain is built from TRBV7-8 and TRBJ2-3, with a possible D match to TRBD1 (5 bases). CDR1 is SGHVS and CDR2 is FQNEAQ in the germline V gene. The CDR3 sequence is 15 residues long. V was trimmed by 7 bases and J by 4 bases, leaving 18 bases between them. Here the CDR3 DNA reads TGTGCCAGCATCCCTCCCAGGGCTGGTCCAGATACGCAGTATTTT. Amino acids: CASIPPRAGPDTQYF.

This chain links TRBV2 with TRBJ2-7; D assignment may be TRBD1 or TRBD2 (6 bases each). V was pared by 0 bases and J by 3 bases, with 12 bases between. Germline loops: CDR1 SNHLY, CDR2 FYNNEI. The CDR3 spans 15 residues. CDR3 sequence reads: CASSEAGGTYYEQYF. CDR3 DNA: TGTGCCAGCAGTGAAGCAGGGGGGACCTACTACGAGCAGTACTTC.

The rearrangement uses TRBV7-8 and TRBJ2-5; the D is unclear. The CDR3 loop spans 15 amino acids. Trimming shortened V by 2 bases and J by 1 base, and 11 bases separated the two germline ends. The germline V gene encodes CDR1 SGHVS and CDR2 FQNEAQ. This chain's CDR3 is CASSLSSAAQETQYF. CDR3 bases: TGTGCCAGCAGCTTAAGTAGTGCGGCCCAAGAGACCCAGTACTTC.

The V gene is TRBV10-1, the J gene TRBJ1-1, with no clear D. The CDR3 length is 14 residues. V lost 0 bases to trimming and J lost 4 bases, with 9 bases between them. Germline CDR1 WNHNN, CDR2 SYGVQD (reference sequence). CDR3 protein: CASSESSQATEAFF. CDR3 coding DNA: TGCGCCAGCAGTGAGTCTAGCCAGGCCACTGAAGCTTTCTTT.

This clonotype showed up just once. The chain couples TRBV6-5 to TRBJ2-7, with 8 bases that match TRBD2. The CDR3 sequence is 13 residues long. V lost 0 bases, J lost 11 bases, and 6 bases stayed unmatched. Germline V lookup: CDR1 MNHEY, CDR2 SVGAGI. CDR3 protein: CASSYSSGGREYF. CDR3 nucleotides: TGTGCCAGCAGTTACTCAAGCGGGGGCCGGGAGTACTTC.

The rearrangement joins TRBV6-1 to TRBJ1-1, with D uncertain. V shed 7 bases and J shed 0 bases, with 9 bases lying between them. Germline V lookup: CDR1 MNHNS, CDR2 SASEGT. The CDR3 extends over 13 amino acids. CDR3 loop: CASTLLMNTEAFF. CDR3 DNA: TGTGCCAGCACCCTCCTAATGAACACTGAAGCTTTCTTT.

The CDR3 DNA follows: TGTGCCAGCTTTGGAGGAAGGAACTATGGCTACACCTTC. It encodes CASFGGRNYGYTF. The chain joins TRBV7-9 to TRBJ1-2; D is ambiguous. There are 13 residues in the CDR3. Germline V gene data show CDR1 as SEHNR and CDR2 as FQNEAQ (reference sequence). V was shortened by 8 bases and J by 2 bases, with 12 bases between the two germline ends.

This chain links TRBV4-3 with TRBJ2-1, with D maybe TRBD1 (6 bases). CDR1 and CDR2 from the germline V gene are LGHNA and YSLEER. The V and J ends lost 2 bases and 15 bases respectively, with 23 bases between them. The CDR3 contains 15 residues. CDR3 protein: CASSQSKDSTMRMFF. As DNA, the CDR3 is TGCGCCAGCAGCCAAAGTAAGGACAGCACAATGAGAATGTTCTTC.

This clonotype was detected once. The chain employs TRBV7-2 and TRBJ2-2; D may be TRBD2 (5 bases). Trimming pared 8 bases from V and 3 bases from J, leaving 16 bases between. Germline V gene lookup returns CDR1 SGHTA and CDR2 FQGNSA. This CDR3 comprises 15 residues. In DNA, the CDR3 is TGTGCCAGCGCTGGGGAAAGGACTTACACCGGGGAGCTGTTTTTT. Amino acids: CASAGERTYTGELFF.

The chain carries TRBV6-4 and TRBJ2-2; D is possibly TRBD1 (5 bases). Germline values: CDR1 MRHNA, CDR2 SNTAGT. Trimming pared 0 bases from V and 7 bases from J, leaving 6 bases between. The CDR3 extends over 13 amino acids. CDR3 amino acids: CASSDSGVGELFF. DNA for the CDR3: TGTGCCAGCAGTGACTCAGGGGTCGGGGAGCTGTTTTTT.

The chain links TRBV12-5 to TRBJ1-1; D might be TRBD1 (6 bases). V was clipped by 6 bases and J by 0 bases, with 11 bases between them. This CDR3 spans 14 amino acids. Per germline, CDR1 LGHNT and CDR2 FRNRAP. CDR3 sequence reads: CASGLTGLNTEAFF. In DNA form, the CDR3 reads TGTGCTAGTGGCTTGACAGGACTGAACACTGAAGCTTTCTTT.

V usage is TRBV5-1 and J usage is TRBJ2-1; 10 nucleotides match TRBD2. CDR1 is SGHRS, CDR2 YFSETQ, per germline. The CDR3 spans 17 residues. The J segment lost 6 bases and the V segment lost 3 bases, leaving 12 bases of the junction unmatched. CDR3 amino acids: CASSSALGLAETNEQFF. CDR3 sequence (DNA): TGCGCCAGCAGCTCAGCACTTGGACTAGCGGAGACCAATGAGCAGTTCTTC.

V is TRBV7-9 and J is TRBJ2-7; D is ambiguous. Between the trimmed V and J ends, which lost 5 bases and 9 bases, there was a span of 11 bases. From germline, CDR1 is SEHNR and CDR2 FQNEAQ (reference sequence). This CDR3 comprises 11 residues. The CDR3 sequence is CASSLLTGQYF. The DNA for the CDR3 is TGTGCCAGCAGCCTCTTAACGGGGCAGTACTTC.

The chain joins TRBV29-1 to TRBJ1-3; 9 bases are a match to TRBD1. CDR3 length: 15 amino acids. The junction had 4 bases not matched to a gene; V was cut back by 4 bases and J by 0 bases. Germline V gene data show CDR1 as SQVTM and CDR2 as ANQGSEA. The CDR3: CSVATGGDSGNTIYF. In DNA, the CDR3 is TGCAGCGTTGCGACAGGGGGTGACTCTGGAAACACCATATATTTT.

A few counts support this clonotype. The chain is built from TRBV5-4 and TRBJ2-5, with D unresolved. Trimming cost V 4 bases and J 2 bases, with 12 bases left between them. The CDR3 contains 14 residues. Germline CDR1 reads SGHNT; CDR2 reads YYREEE (reference sequence). CDR3: CASSAWDEQETQYF. CDR3 coding DNA: TGTGCCAGCAGCGCCTGGGATGAGCAAGAGACCCAGTACTTC.

This sequence joins TRBV4-1 and TRBJ2-1; D ambiguous. This CDR3 contains 15 residues. V shed 0 bases and J shed 0 bases, with 6 bases lying between them. Germline-derived CDR1 and CDR2 are MGHRA and YSYEKL. The CDR3 DNA reads as TGCGCCAGCAGCCAAGACCCCAGCTCCTACAATGAGCAGTTCTTC. It is translated as CASSQDPSSYNEQFF.

The chain combines TRBV5-1 with TRBJ2-3; D perhaps matches TRBD1 (5 bases). Germline CDR1 reads SGHRS; CDR2 reads YFSETQ. Trimming removed 7 bases at V and 0 bases at J, with 15 bases between. The CDR3 loop spans 15 amino acids. DNA for the CDR3: TGCGCCAGCCTCCAGGGTATTTCGAGCACAGATACGCAGTATTTT. It is translated as CASLQGISSTDTQYF.